This TCR beta chain comes out of a study of T cell changes during pregnancy in multiple sclerosis. V dropped 3 bases and J dropped 7 bases, with 9 bases sitting between them. The CDR3 has 12 residues. Germline loops: CDR1 MNHEY, CDR2 SMNVEV (reference sequence). TCRdb keeps only in-frame clones here, not all; method: immunoSEQ multiplex PCR. This sample has nearly 110,000 clones, with roughly 90% found just once. This receptor was taken from a female donor in good health, enrolled as a control in a pregnancy study. This sample comprised peripheral blood, obtained in the third trimester of pregnancy. The chain is built from TRBV27 and TRBJ1-1, with D perhaps TRBD1 (5 bases). In DNA form, the CDR3 reads TGTGCCAGCAGTTTGGCGGGGGGTGAAGCTTTCTTT. It yields the protein CASSLAGGEAFF.